This TCR beta chain stems from a study of shared clonotypes between healthy human individuals. Study-wide results and caveats: The four-donor shared clonotypes exceeded non-shared clonotypes in generation probability, with non-shared ones scoring lower.

Concerning this clone itself: Antigen specificity is unknown.

The CDR3 contains 13 residues. V lost 8 bases and J 0 bases, leaving 7 bases between the germline ends. The germline gives CDR1 WNHNN, CDR2 SYGVQD (reference sequence). Terminally differentiated effector memory CD45RA+ cells were excluded by CCR7 positive selection of CD45RO-negative cells. Repertoires were generated with immunoSEQ multiplex PCR, while TCRdb's copy carries only in-frame clones and drops some. The repertoire holds around 600,000 clones, about 98% seen once, with approximately 0.3% in the top ten. V usage is TRBV10-1 and J usage is TRBJ2-2, with D perhaps TRBD1 or TRBD2 (5 bases each). The TCR was taken from a man under 40 in good health. Sequencing input: naive CD8+ T cells sorted from blood. CDR3 DNA sequence: TGCGCCAGCGGGGGACCGAACACCGGGGAGCTGTTTTTT. This translates into CASGGPNTGELFF.